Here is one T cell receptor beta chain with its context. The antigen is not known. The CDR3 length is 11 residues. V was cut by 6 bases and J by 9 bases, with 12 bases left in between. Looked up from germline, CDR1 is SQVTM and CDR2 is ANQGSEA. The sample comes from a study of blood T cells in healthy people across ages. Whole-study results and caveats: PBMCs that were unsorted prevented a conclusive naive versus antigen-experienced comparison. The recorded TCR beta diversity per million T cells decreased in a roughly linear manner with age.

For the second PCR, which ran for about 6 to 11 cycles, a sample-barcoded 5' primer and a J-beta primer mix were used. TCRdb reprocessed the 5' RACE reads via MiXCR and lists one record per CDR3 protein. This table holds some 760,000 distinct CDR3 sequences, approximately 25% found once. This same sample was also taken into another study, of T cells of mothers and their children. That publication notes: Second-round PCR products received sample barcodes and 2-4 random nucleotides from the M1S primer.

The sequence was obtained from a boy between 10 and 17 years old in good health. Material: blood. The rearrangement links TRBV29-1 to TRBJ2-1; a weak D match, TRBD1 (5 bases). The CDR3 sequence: CSVQLGAEQFF. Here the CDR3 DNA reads TGCAGCGTCCAACTTGGGGCTGAGCAGTTCTTC.